These 23 T cell receptor beta chains came from one sample sequenced in a study of monozygotic twins with inflammatory bowel disease. Each CDR3 protein gets one entry in TCRdb, which reprocessed the 5' RACE reads and gives no DNA. The sample data list fewer than 350,000 distinct CDR3 sequences. The sequenced sample consisted of blood. These receptors were taken from a human donor with ulcerative colitis or Crohn's disease, or a healthy co-twin of an affected twin (not recorded which).

The chain joins TRBV12-3 or TRBV12-4 to TRBJ1-1. There are 13 residues in the CDR3. The CDR3 loop reads CASSRTMNTEAFF.

The chain is built from TRBV11-2 and TRBJ2-1; TCRdb's D call, TRBD2, is unchecked because there is no DNA. The CDR3 sequence is 15 residues long. Germline CDR1 and CDR2: SGHAT and FQNNGV. The CDR3 sequence: CASSSPSGGHNEQFF. The full variable domain, its missing parts supplied by reference TRBV11-2 and TRBJ2-1, is EAGVAQSPRYKIIEKRQSVAFWCNPISGHATLYWYQQILGQGPKLLIQFQNNGVVDDSQLPKDRFSAERLKGVDSTLKIQPAKLEDSAVYLCASSSPSGGHNEQFFGPGTRLTVL.

V usage is TRBV5-1 and J usage is TRBJ2-1; there is no DNA to check the TCRdb D call of TRBD2. In germline, CDR1 is SGHRS, CDR2 YFSETQ. This CDR3 contains 16 residues. CDR3: CASSLVGTSGTNEQFF.

V and J are TRBV6-1 and TRBJ2-1; TCRdb reports TRBD2, a call that lacks DNA to check it against. The germline gives CDR1 MNHNS, CDR2 SASEGT. The CDR3 spans 15 residues. Here the CDR3 reads CASSELAGGRNEQFF.

The genes are TRBV5-1 and TRBJ2-7; TCRdb outputs TRBD2, but without DNA this stays unchecked. CDR3 length equals 18 residues. The germline CDR1 and CDR2 sequences are SGHRS and YFSETQ. The chain's CDR3 is CASSFNIQGLSSSYEQYF.

This chain uses TRBV27 with TRBJ2-7; TCRdb proposes TRBD1, but this gene call is untestable without DNA. The CDR3 runs to 15 residues. Germline values: CDR1 MNHEY, CDR2 SMNVEV (reference sequence). CDR3: CASRSWDGAFYEQYF.

The chain links TRBV19 to TRBJ2-4; the D call from TCRdb, TRBD1, cannot be confirmed without DNA. The CDR3 is 14 amino acids. Germline lookup yields CDR1 LNHDA and CDR2 SQIVND (reference sequence). The CDR3 loop is CASGGHLAKNIQYF.

This chain connects TRBV10-1 to TRBJ1-1. CDR3 length equals 14 residues. Germline V CDR1 and CDR2: WNHNN, SYGVQD (reference sequence). CDR3 sequence reads: CASRLQRRGTEAFF.

The CDR3 protein is CSARHARLLSEQYF. The V and J genes are TRBV20-1 and TRBJ2-7. This CDR3 is built from 14 residues. The germline V gene has CDR1 DFQATT and CDR2 SNEGSKA (reference sequence).

The V gene is TRBV7-3, the J gene TRBJ2-7; TCRdb indicates TRBD1, and absent DNA this call remains unverified. CDR3 length equals 15 residues. From germline, CDR1 is SGHTA and CDR2 FQGTGA. CDR3 sequence: CASSPPAGVTYEQYF. The full variable domain, its missing parts supplied by reference TRBV7-3 and TRBJ2-7, is GAGVSQTPSNKVTEKGKYVELRCDPISGHTALYWYRQSLGQGPEFLIYFQGTGAADDSGLPNDRFFAVRPEGSVSTLKIQRTERGDSAVYLCASSPPAGVTYEQYFGPGTRLTVT.

The V and J genes are TRBV3-1 and TRBJ2-1; the TCRdb D gene call, TRBD1, has no DNA to confirm it. Germline CDR1 reads LGHDT; CDR2 reads YNNKEL (reference sequence). This CDR3 contains 13 residues. The CDR3 is CASSQLGRNEQFF.

The rearrangement links TRBV2 to TRBJ2-5; TCRdb selects TRBD1, and the lack of DNA leaves this call unchecked. Germline loops: CDR1 SNHLY, CDR2 FYNNEI. The CDR3 spans 15 residues. The CDR3 loop reads CASSLGQGDVETQYF.

The gene calls are TRBV4-1 and TRBJ2-7; TCRdb lists TRBD1, though no DNA is available to test this call. Germline V gives CDR1 MGHRA, CDR2 YSYEKL. This CDR3 has 14 amino acids. The chain's CDR3 is CASSQPTQGREQYF.

This chain uses TRBV20-1 with TRBJ2-2; TCRdb returns TRBD2, unconfirmable since there is no DNA. The CDR3 sequence is 15 residues long. Germline loops: CDR1 DFQATT, CDR2 SNEGSKA (reference sequence). CDR3 sequence reads: CSARVAGGQGGELFF.

The V gene is TRBV28, the J gene TRBJ1-2; checking the TCRdb D call of TRBD1 is not possible without DNA. The CDR3 runs to 17 residues. Germline CDR1 is MDHEN and CDR2 is SYDVKM. CDR3 in amino acids: CASSLGVWDRGDYGYTF.

The J gene is TRBJ2-7, the V gene TRBV10-2; as DNA is missing, the TRBD1 call by TCRdb cannot be tested. The CDR3 sequence is 14 residues long. Germline V gene data show CDR1 as WSHSY and CDR2 as SAAADI. CDR3 loop: CASSLSRAGYEQYF.

The V gene is TRBV9, the J gene TRBJ2-1; TCRdb indicates TRBD2, and absent DNA this call remains unverified. The CDR3 length is 14 residues. The germline V gene encodes CDR1 SGDLS and CDR2 YYNGEE. The CDR3 spells CASSEGAAGEVPFF. Combining the CDR3 with reference TRBV9 and TRBJ2-1 gives the whole variable domain DSGVTQTPKHLITATGQRVTLRCSPRSGDLSVYWYQQSLDQGLQFLIQYYNGEERAKGNILERFSAQQFPDLHSELNLSSLELGDSALYFCASSEGAAGEVPFFGPGTRLTVL.

The V gene is TRBV29-1, the J gene TRBJ1-1; lacking DNA, the TRBD1 call made by TCRdb goes unchecked. In germline, CDR1 is SQVTM, CDR2 ANQGSEA. The CDR3 runs to 13 residues. CDR3 amino acids: CSARTGMDTEAFF.

V usage is TRBV6-2 or TRBV6-3 and J usage is TRBJ2-5; TCRdb reports TRBD1, a call that lacks DNA to check it against. This CDR3 region has 16 residues. Germline V gives CDR1 MNHEY, CDR2 SVGEGT. CDR3 residues: CASSPGLAVYQETQYF.

This rearrangement joins TRBV29-1 to TRBJ1-2; TCRdb names TRBD1, which stays unverified in the absence of DNA. Germline values: CDR1 SQVTM, CDR2 ANQGSEA. CDR3 length: 11 residues. This CDR3 reads CSVDSTGGYTF. Full variable domain (outside the CDR3, taken from reference TRBV29-1 and TRBJ1-2): SAVISQKPSRDICQRGTSLTIQCQVDSQVTMMFWYRQQPGQSLTLIATANQGSEATYESGFVIDKFPISRPNLTFSTLTVSNMSPEDSSIYLCSVDSTGGYTFGSGTRLTVV.

The chain couples TRBV5-1 to TRBJ2-7; TCRdb picks TRBD1, but there is no DNA to check that call. Germline loops: CDR1 SGHRS, CDR2 YFSETQ. The CDR3 contains 14 residues. The CDR3 region is CASSWSGGTYEQYF.

The rearrangement links TRBV7-2 to TRBJ1-1. Germline assignment: CDR1 SGHTA and CDR2 FQGNSA. The CDR3 spans 14 residues. The CDR3 sequence is CASSLEGGRTEAFF.

The chain joins TRBV12-3 or TRBV12-4 to TRBJ2-5; with no DNA, the TCRdb D assignment of TRBD2 cannot be verified. This CDR3 comprises 14 residues. The CDR3 loop reads CASRRDTSGETQYF.